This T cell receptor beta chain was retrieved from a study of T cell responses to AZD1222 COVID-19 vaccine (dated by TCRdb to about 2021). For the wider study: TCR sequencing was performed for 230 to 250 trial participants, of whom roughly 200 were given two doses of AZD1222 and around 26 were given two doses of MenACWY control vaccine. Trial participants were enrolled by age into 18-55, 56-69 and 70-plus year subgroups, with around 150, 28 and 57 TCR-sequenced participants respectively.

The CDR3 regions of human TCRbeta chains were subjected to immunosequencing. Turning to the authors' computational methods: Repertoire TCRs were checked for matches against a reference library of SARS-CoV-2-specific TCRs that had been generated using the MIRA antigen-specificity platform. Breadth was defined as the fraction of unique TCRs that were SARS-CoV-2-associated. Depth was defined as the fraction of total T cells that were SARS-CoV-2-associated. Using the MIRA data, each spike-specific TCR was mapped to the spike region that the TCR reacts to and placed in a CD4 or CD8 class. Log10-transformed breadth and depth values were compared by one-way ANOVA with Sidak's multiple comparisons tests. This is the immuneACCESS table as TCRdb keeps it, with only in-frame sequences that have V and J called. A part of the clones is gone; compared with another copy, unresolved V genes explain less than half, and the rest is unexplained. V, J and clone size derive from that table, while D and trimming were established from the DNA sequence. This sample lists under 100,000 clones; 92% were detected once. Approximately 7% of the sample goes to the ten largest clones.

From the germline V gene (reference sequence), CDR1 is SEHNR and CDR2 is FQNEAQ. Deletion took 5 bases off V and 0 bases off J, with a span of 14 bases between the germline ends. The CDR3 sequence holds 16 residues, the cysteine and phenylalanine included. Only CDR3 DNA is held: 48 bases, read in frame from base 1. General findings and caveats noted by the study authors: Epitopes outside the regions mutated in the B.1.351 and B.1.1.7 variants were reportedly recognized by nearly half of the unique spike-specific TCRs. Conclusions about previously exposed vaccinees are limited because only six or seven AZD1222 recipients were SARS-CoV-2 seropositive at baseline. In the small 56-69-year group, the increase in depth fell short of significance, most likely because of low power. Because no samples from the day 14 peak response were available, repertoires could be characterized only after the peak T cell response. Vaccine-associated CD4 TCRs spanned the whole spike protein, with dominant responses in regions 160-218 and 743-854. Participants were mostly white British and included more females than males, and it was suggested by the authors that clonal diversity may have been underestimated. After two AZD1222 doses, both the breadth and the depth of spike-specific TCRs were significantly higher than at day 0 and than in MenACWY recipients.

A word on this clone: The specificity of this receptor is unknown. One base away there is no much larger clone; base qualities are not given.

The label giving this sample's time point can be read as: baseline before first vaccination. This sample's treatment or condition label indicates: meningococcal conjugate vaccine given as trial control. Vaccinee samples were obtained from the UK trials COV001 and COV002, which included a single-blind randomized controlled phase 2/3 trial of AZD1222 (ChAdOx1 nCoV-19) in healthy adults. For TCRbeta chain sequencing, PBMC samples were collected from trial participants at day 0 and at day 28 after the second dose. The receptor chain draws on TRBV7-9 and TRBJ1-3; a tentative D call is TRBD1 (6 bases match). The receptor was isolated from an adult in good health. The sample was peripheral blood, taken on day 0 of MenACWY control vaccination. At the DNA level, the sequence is TGTGCCAGCAGCCAAGGGGGGGCCCGCTCTGGAAACACCATATATTTT. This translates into CASSQGGARSGNTIYF.